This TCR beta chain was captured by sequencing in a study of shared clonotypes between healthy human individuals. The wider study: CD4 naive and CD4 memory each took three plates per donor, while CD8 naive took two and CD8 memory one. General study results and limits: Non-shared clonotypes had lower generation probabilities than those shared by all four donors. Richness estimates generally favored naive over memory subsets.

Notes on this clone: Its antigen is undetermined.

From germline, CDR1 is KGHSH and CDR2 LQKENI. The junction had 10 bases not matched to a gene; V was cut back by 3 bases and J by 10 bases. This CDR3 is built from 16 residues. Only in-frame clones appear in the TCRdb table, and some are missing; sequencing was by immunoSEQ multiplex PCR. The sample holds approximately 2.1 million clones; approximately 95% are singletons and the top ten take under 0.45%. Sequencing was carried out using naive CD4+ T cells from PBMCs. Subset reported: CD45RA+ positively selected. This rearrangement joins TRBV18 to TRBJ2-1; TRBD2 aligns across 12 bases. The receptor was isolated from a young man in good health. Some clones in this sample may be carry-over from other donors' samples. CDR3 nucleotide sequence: TGTGCCAGCTCACCCCGACGACTAGCGGGAGATCAGGAGCAGTTCTTC. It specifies CASSPRRLAGDQEQFF.